The clone carrying this T cell receptor beta chain was observed a few times. These data belong to a study of regulatory T cells in long-lasting Graves disease. Arm-PCR with iRepertoire HTBI primers amplified the CDR3 regions for these TCR beta libraries. MiXCR was run by TCRdb on the multiplex PCR reads, yielding one entry per CDR3 protein. Of around 480,000 distinct CDR3 sequences listed, under 20% were seen once; the top ten hold 12%. Germline V gene sequence: CDR1 SGDLS, CDR2 YYNGEE. The CDR3 extends over 14 amino acids. Deletions cut 3 bases from V and 4 bases from J, with 10 bases between. Sample time point: newly diagnosed GD, antithyroid drugs for less than 3 months. Construction of the TCR library relied on RNA isolated from PBMCs. The same sample was also used in a study of T cells in Graves' hyperthyroidism and ophthalmopathy. That paper adds: Diagnoses rested on clinical symptoms, serum thyroxine and TRAb, thyroid ultrasound and orbital computed tomography.

Source: peripheral blood mononuclear cells (PBMCs), taken at new diagnosis, from a patient treated with antithyroid drugs. The TCR sequence derives from a man aged 35 to 55 with Graves disease. The V gene is TRBV9, the J gene TRBJ1-4; the D gene is possibly TRBD1 (6 bases). DNA of the CDR3: TGTGCCAGCAGCGAGGGGGGTTATAATGAAAAACTGTTTTTT. Its translation is CASSEGGYNEKLFF.